This is a list of T cell receptor beta chains from one sample in a study of T cells in Graves' hyperthyroidism and ophthalmopathy. TCRdb independently ran MiXCR on the multiplex PCR reads; one entry per CDR3 protein. The data show 530,000 or so distinct CDR3 sequences, around 24% seen once. Material: blood. The receptors here all came from a woman under 40 with Graves' ophthalmopathy. Both conserved end residues are part of each CDR3. A D gene is named only where the DNA matches it firmly. A clone size is listed for some rows: how often the clone was seen (once, few, many), or a class if it is expanded.

D gene: TRBD2
V gene: TRBV7-2
clone size: many
J gene: TRBJ2-2
CDR3 DNA: TGTGCCAGCAGCATGCGACTAGCGGGGGACACCGGGGAGCTGTTTTTT
CDR3 protein: CASSMRLAGDTGELFF

D gene: -
V gene: TRBV6-1
clone size: many
J gene: TRBJ2-5
CDR3 DNA: TGTGCCAGCAGTGAAATACAGCAAGAGACCCAGTACTTC
CDR3 protein: CASSEIQQETQYF

D gene: -
V gene: TRBV4-1
clone size: -
J gene: TRBJ1-2
CDR3 DNA: TGCGCCAGCAGCCAAGTGGGGCGGGGCAGGCGCTCCTATGGCTACACCTTC
CDR3 protein: CASSQVGRGRRSYGYTF

D gene: -
V gene: TRBV6-1
clone size: many
J gene: TRBJ2-7
CDR3 DNA: TGTGCCAGCAGGGGAACCGGGAACCCCTACGAGCAGTACTTC
CDR3 protein: CASRGTGNPYEQYF

D gene: -
V gene: TRBV27
clone size: many
J gene: TRBJ2-7
CDR3 DNA: TGTGCCAGCAGCCATCTCCGGGACATAGGGAGACCCTCCTACGAGCAGTACTTC
CDR3 protein: CASSHLRDIGRPSYEQYF

D gene: TRBD2
V gene: TRBV6-5
clone size: many
J gene: TRBJ2-7
CDR3 DNA: TGTGCCAGCAGTTACCAACCCGGGACTAACCCCTACGAGCAGTACTTC
CDR3 protein: CASSYQPGTNPYEQYF

D gene: -
V gene: TRBV10-3
clone size: -
J gene: TRBJ2-4
CDR3 DNA: TGTGCCATCAGTGACTCCGTGGGTAGCAAAAACATTCAGTACTTC
CDR3 protein: CAISDSVGSKNIQYF

D gene: TRBD1
V gene: TRBV6-5
clone size: many
J gene: TRBJ2-7
CDR3 DNA: TGTGCCAGCAGTCCATGGGCAGGGGGTAACGAGCAGTACTTC
CDR3 protein: CASSPWAGGNEQYF

D gene: -
V gene: TRBV7-9
clone size: many
J gene: TRBJ2-7
CDR3 DNA: TGTGCCAGCAGCTTACAGGACACCTACGAGCAGTACTTC
CDR3 protein: CASSLQDTYEQYF

D gene: -
V gene: TRBV6-2/TRBV6-3
clone size: -
J gene: TRBJ1-1
CDR3 DNA: TGTGCCAGCAGTTACGTGCAGGGAGGGACTGAAGCTTTCTTT
CDR3 protein: CASSYVQGGTEAFF

D gene: TRBD1
V gene: TRBV29-1
clone size: many
J gene: TRBJ1-5
CDR3 DNA: TGCAGCGTAGGACAGGGGGACAATCAGCCCCAGCATTTT
CDR3 protein: CSVGQGDNQPQHF

D gene: TRBD1
V gene: TRBV7-9
clone size: few
J gene: TRBJ1-2
CDR3 DNA: TGTGCCAGCAGCAGAAGGGACAGGGAGGGCTATGGCTACACCTTC
CDR3 protein: CASSRRDREGYGYTF

D gene: -
V gene: TRBV12-3/TRBV12-4
clone size: -
J gene: TRBJ1-1
CDR3 DNA: TGTGCCAGCAACCCTAATATGGGGGTTCGAACTGAAGCTTTCTTT
CDR3 protein: CASNPNMGVRTEAFF

D gene: TRBD1
V gene: TRBV11-2
clone size: many
J gene: TRBJ2-5
CDR3 DNA: TGTGCCAGCAGCTCCGGACAGGGCGGAGGAGAGACCCAGTACTTC
CDR3 protein: CASSSGQGGGETQYF

D gene: -
V gene: TRBV19
clone size: many
J gene: TRBJ2-7
CDR3 DNA: TGTGCCAGTAGTACCCCAGGGTTTGGCGAGCAGTACTTC
CDR3 protein: CASSTPGFGEQYF

D gene: -
V gene: TRBV15
clone size: -
J gene: TRBJ1-2
CDR3 DNA: TGTGCCACCAGGCCGTTGGGCCAAGACTATGGCTACACCTTC
CDR3 protein: CATRPLGQDYGYTF

D gene: -
V gene: TRBV6-5
clone size: many
J gene: TRBJ1-1
CDR3 DNA: TGTGCCAGCAGACCTACAGGTTTTGGGAATGAAGCTTTCTTT
CDR3 protein: CASRPTGFGNEAFF

D gene: TRBD2
V gene: TRBV20-1
clone size: -
J gene: TRBJ2-7
CDR3 DNA: TGCAGTGCGTCTAGAGGACTAGCGGGGGCCGCCTACGAGCAGTACTTC
CDR3 protein: CSASRGLAGAAYEQYF

D gene: -
V gene: TRBV6-1
clone size: few
J gene: TRBJ1-1
CDR3 DNA: TGTGCCAGCAGTGAAGCCGACCGCCGGGTGAACACTGAAGCTTTCTTT
CDR3 protein: CASSEADRRVNTEAFF

D gene: -
V gene: TRBV20-1
clone size: few
J gene: TRBJ2-7
CDR3 DNA: TGCAGTGCTACCATTCAGGGGTCCTACGAGCAGTACTTC
CDR3 protein: CSATIQGSYEQYF

D gene: -
V gene: TRBV12-3/TRBV12-4
clone size: many
J gene: TRBJ1-2
CDR3 DNA: TGTGCCAGCACCGACGGCTATGGCTACACCTTC
CDR3 protein: CASTDGYGYTF

D gene: -
V gene: TRBV7-2
clone size: -
J gene: TRBJ1-1
CDR3 DNA: TGTGCCAGCAGCTCCTTTCGGGGGGCACCTGAAGCTTTCTTT
CDR3 protein: CASSSFRGAPEAFF

D gene: -
V gene: TRBV29-1
clone size: many
J gene: TRBJ2-5
CDR3 DNA: TGCAGCGCCGAGGGGGGGGGGCGAGAGACCCAGTACTTC
CDR3 protein: CSAEGGGRETQYF

D gene: -
V gene: TRBV4-2
clone size: many
J gene: TRBJ1-5
CDR3 DNA: TGTGCCAGCAGCCAAGATAAGGCGGCCCTGGAGCCCCAGCATTTT
CDR3 protein: CASSQDKAALEPQHF

D gene: -
V gene: TRBV6-1
clone size: once
J gene: TRBJ1-2
CDR3 DNA: TGTGCCAGCAGGGGAACAGGGCTAAACAACTATGGCTACACCTTC
CDR3 protein: CASRGTGLNNYGYTF

D gene: TRBD2
V gene: TRBV3-1
clone size: -
J gene: TRBJ2-5
CDR3 DNA: TGTGCCAGCAGCCAAGAGGGTAGCGGGGGAGAGACCCAGTACTTC
CDR3 protein: CASSQEGSGGETQYF

D gene: -
V gene: TRBV7-6
clone size: many
J gene: TRBJ1-2
CDR3 DNA: TGTGCCAGCAGCCCCACCGAGGGACCTAACTATGGCTACACCTTC
CDR3 protein: CASSPTEGPNYGYTF

D gene: TRBD1
V gene: TRBV11-2
clone size: -
J gene: TRBJ1-1
CDR3 DNA: TGTGCCGGCAGCGTCAAGTCAGGGGGCCTCGTGAACACTGAAGCTTTCTTT
CDR3 protein: CAGSVKSGGLVNTEAFF

D gene: -
V gene: TRBV27
clone size: -
J gene: TRBJ1-1
CDR3 DNA: TGTGCCAGCACTTTGGTCACTGAAGCTTTCTTT
CDR3 protein: CASTLVTEAFF

D gene: -
V gene: TRBV20-1
clone size: -
J gene: TRBJ2-5
CDR3 DNA: TGCAGTGCTAGACACCCGGGACGGCACGCGGAGACCCAGTACTTC
CDR3 protein: CSARHPGRHAETQYF

D gene: -
V gene: TRBV12-3/TRBV12-4
clone size: -
J gene: TRBJ1-2
CDR3 DNA: TGTGCCAGCAGTTTAGCGCAATACAGTCAGGACTATGGCTACACCTTC
CDR3 protein: CASSLAQYSQDYGYTF

D gene: TRBD1
V gene: TRBV6-5
clone size: many
J gene: TRBJ1-1
CDR3 DNA: TGTGCCAGCAGTTGGGGACAGGGGGCTGCTGAAGCTTTCTTT
CDR3 protein: CASSWGQGAAEAFF

D gene: TRBD2
V gene: TRBV20-1
clone size: -
J gene: TRBJ2-2
CDR3 DNA: TGCAGTGCTAGAGTTTCGATGAGTAGCGGGAGTTATACCGGGGAGCTGTTTTTT
CDR3 protein: CSARVSMSSGSYTGELFF

D gene: TRBD1
V gene: TRBV6-2/TRBV6-3
clone size: few
J gene: TRBJ1-5
CDR3 DNA: TGTGCCAGCAGTTTGGGACAGGGGGCAGTTCAGCCCCAGCATTTT
CDR3 protein: CASSLGQGAVQPQHF

D gene: -
V gene: TRBV12-3/TRBV12-4
clone size: -
J gene: TRBJ1-2
CDR3 DNA: TGTGCCAGCAGTTTAGAGGGGATCGAAGGCTACACCTTC
CDR3 protein: CASSLEGIEGYTF

D gene: TRBD1
V gene: TRBV2
clone size: many
J gene: TRBJ2-7
CDR3 DNA: TGTGCCAGCACAAGACAGGGCTCGCACGAGCAGTACTTC
CDR3 protein: CASTRQGSHEQYF

D gene: -
V gene: TRBV6-2/TRBV6-3
clone size: many
J gene: TRBJ2-5
CDR3 DNA: TGTGCCAGCAGTATTGGGGGCCAGGAGACCCAGTACTTC
CDR3 protein: CASSIGGQETQYF

D gene: TRBD2
V gene: TRBV6-2/TRBV6-3
clone size: -
J gene: TRBJ2-7
CDR3 DNA: TGTGCCAGCAGGGGACTAGCGGGACCGAGGGGCTACGAGCAGTACTTC
CDR3 protein: CASRGLAGPRGYEQYF

D gene: -
V gene: TRBV7-2
clone size: many
J gene: TRBJ2-5
CDR3 DNA: TGTGCCAGCAGCGTTTACGTGGTGGAGACCCAGTACTTC
CDR3 protein: CASSVYVVETQYF

D gene: -
V gene: TRBV6-5
clone size: many
J gene: TRBJ1-2
CDR3 DNA: TGTGCCAGCAGTTATAGTGGCAGGAACTATGGCTACACCTTC
CDR3 protein: CASSYSGRNYGYTF

D gene: -
V gene: TRBV6-1
clone size: many
J gene: TRBJ1-3
CDR3 DNA: TGTGCCAGCATCTCCCCCGGGGGCTGGGGCTCTGGAAACACCATATATTTT
CDR3 protein: CASISPGGWGSGNTIYF

D gene: -
V gene: TRBV12-3/TRBV12-4
clone size: many
J gene: TRBJ1-2
CDR3 DNA: TGTGCCAGCAGCCCCTTGTCACCTAACTATGGCTACACCTTC
CDR3 protein: CASSPLSPNYGYTF

D gene: -
V gene: TRBV10-3
clone size: many
J gene: TRBJ1-1
CDR3 DNA: TGTGCCATCCGAATGGGGGCGAGGGACACTGAAGCTTTCTTT
CDR3 protein: CAIRMGARDTEAFF

D gene: TRBD1
V gene: TRBV25-1
clone size: -
J gene: TRBJ1-1
CDR3 DNA: TGTGCCAGCAGGCAGGGGGCGAAGGCTGAAGCTTTCTTT
CDR3 protein: CASRQGAKAEAFF

D gene: -
V gene: TRBV29-1
clone size: -
J gene: TRBJ2-7
CDR3 DNA: TGCAGGGGCTGGGAAGGACCCCGGACTTGGTACGAGCAGTACTTC
CDR3 protein: CRGWEGPRTWYEQYF

D gene: -
V gene: TRBV4-2
clone size: many
J gene: TRBJ1-2
CDR3 DNA: TGTGCCAGCAGCCGGGATGGGGAGGGTTATGGCTACACCTTC
CDR3 protein: CASSRDGEGYGYTF

D gene: TRBD1
V gene: TRBV7-8
clone size: many
J gene: TRBJ1-1
CDR3 DNA: TGTGCCAGCAGCTTGACAGGGGGTAGGACTGAAGCTTTCTTT
CDR3 protein: CASSLTGGRTEAFF

D gene: TRBD2
V gene: TRBV6-4
clone size: -
J gene: TRBJ2-3
CDR3 DNA: TGTGCCAGCAGTGACTCGCGGGGGGCAGATACGCAGTATTTT
CDR3 protein: CASSDSRGADTQYF

D gene: -
V gene: TRBV6-1
clone size: many
J gene: TRBJ2-7
CDR3 DNA: TGTGCCAGCAGAATGGGACCGAATTACGAGCAGTACTTC
CDR3 protein: CASRMGPNYEQYF

D gene: TRBD1
V gene: TRBV3-1
clone size: few
J gene: TRBJ2-5
CDR3 DNA: TGTGCCAGCAGCCGCTACAGGGGCGAGGAGACCCAGTACTTC
CDR3 protein: CASSRYRGEETQYF

D gene: -
V gene: TRBV7-8
clone size: many
J gene: TRBJ1-1
CDR3 DNA: TGTGCCAGCAGCTTAGCTCGGTTAGGAACGAACACTGAAGCTTTCTTT
CDR3 protein: CASSLARLGTNTEAFF

D gene: TRBD1
V gene: TRBV5-1
clone size: -
J gene: TRBJ1-1
CDR3 DNA: TGCGCCAGCAGCTCATATACAGGGGGCACTGAAGCTTTCTTT
CDR3 protein: CASSSYTGGTEAFF

D gene: -
V gene: TRBV6-2/TRBV6-3
clone size: many
J gene: TRBJ2-7
CDR3 DNA: TGTGCCAGCAGTTACACCGCCTACGAGCAGTACTTC
CDR3 protein: CASSYTAYEQYF

D gene: -
V gene: TRBV7-9
clone size: many
J gene: TRBJ2-2
CDR3 DNA: TGTGCCAGCAGCGTCTCCCTCGGGGAGCTGTTTTTT
CDR3 protein: CASSVSLGELFF

D gene: TRBD1
V gene: TRBV20-1
clone size: few
J gene: TRBJ2-7
CDR3 DNA: TGCAGTACCGGGACAGGGGATGAGTCCTACGAGCAGTACTTC
CDR3 protein: CSTGTGDESYEQYF